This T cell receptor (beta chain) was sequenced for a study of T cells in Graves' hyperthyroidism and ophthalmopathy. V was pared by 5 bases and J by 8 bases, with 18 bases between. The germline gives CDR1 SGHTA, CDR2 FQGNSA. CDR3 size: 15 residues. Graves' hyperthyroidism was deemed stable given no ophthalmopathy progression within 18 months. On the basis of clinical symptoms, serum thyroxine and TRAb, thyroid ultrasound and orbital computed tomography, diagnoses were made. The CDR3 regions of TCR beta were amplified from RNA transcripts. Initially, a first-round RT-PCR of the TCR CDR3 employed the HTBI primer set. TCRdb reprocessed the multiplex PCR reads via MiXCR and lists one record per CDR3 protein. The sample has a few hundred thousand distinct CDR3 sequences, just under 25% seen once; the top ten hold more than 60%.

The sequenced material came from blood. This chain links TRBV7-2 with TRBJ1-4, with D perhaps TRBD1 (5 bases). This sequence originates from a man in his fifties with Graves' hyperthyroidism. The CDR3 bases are TGTGCCAGCAGCCGAGTGATTGCGCGGGACGAAAAACTGTTTTTT. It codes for CASSRVIARDEKLFF.